The source of this TCR beta chain is a study of cytomegalovirus exposure and HLA in healthy donors (dated by TCRdb to between 2016 and 2019). Looking at the study overall: In an earlier analysis of approximately 500 of the donors, 276 Gb of sequence data and just under 120 million unique TCR beta sequences from 150 million to 200 million T cells were reported. An early release that covered roughly 600 HLA-typed donors contained approximately 300 gigabases of sequencing data and approximately 85 million unique TCR sequences. Of the 300 to 500 genotyped donors, over 80% were placed in the genetic ancestry cluster associated with self-reported Caucasian donors. The study aimed to test whether signatures of past pathogen exposure could be identified by cataloging public T cell receptors. The study used immunosequencing to profile the T cell repertoires of approximately 650 subjects and linked those repertoires to cytomegalovirus serostatus. Along with the roughly 610-subject first cohort, a separate validation cohort of around 120 different subjects was used. The study combined high-throughput TCR immunosequencing, statistical association of individual TCRs with disease status, and machine learning to predict cytomegalovirus infection status. To study patterns of TCR occurrence, a later analysis re-analyzed previously published TCR beta repertoires from just over 650 donors and added high-resolution HLA genotyping. Rather than using new phenotypic data, the later analysis identified candidate immune exposures from TCR beta sequences and from how often those sequences occurred across donors. In an earlier analysis of roughly 600 of the donors, high-throughput TCR beta sequencing was used to judge whether each TCR beta V gene segment behaved as functional or pseudogenic. Donor age, sex, ethnicity and CMV serostatus were compiled together with the repertoire data. In a later genetic analysis, genome-wide SNP genotypes for about three fifths of the roughly 670 donors were used, and that subset was treated as a discovery cohort. Every discovery cohort repertoire had been produced on one sequencing platform. Class I and class II HLA loci were covered by the typing at four-digit resolution. The number of donors typed differed by locus, with roughly 629-640 for A, B, C, DRB1 and DQB1, roughly 520 for DQA1, 606 for DPA1, and some 450 for DPB1. About 5 DR-DQ haplotypes were handled as single units for association and clustering, since linkage in the cohort was strong. Across around 400 genotyped donors of the cohort, an average of about 240,000 unique TCR beta nucleotide sequences per donor were sequenced, and roughly a sixth of those sequences were non-productive. What the authors observed across the whole study: The classifier was reported to diagnose cytomegalovirus status with high specificity and sensitivity in both the original and validation cohorts. Because HLA typing was unavailable for some donors at each locus, only the typed subset was used in association tests. When HLA alleles, especially DR and DQ, strongly co-occurred, attributing TCR associations to individual alleles was difficult. Several of the top co-occurrence clusters appeared to be linked to parvovirus B19, influenza, CMV and Epstein-Barr virus, according to a later analysis. While some public TCRs were present in many individuals, most TCR sequences turned up only very rarely across donors. A later analysis found that TCR association rates varied across HLA loci, with DRB1 alleles showing the most associated TCRs and HLA-C alleles the fewest. In a later genetic analysis, fewer N-insertions in productive TCRs were reported among donors in an Asian-associated ancestry cluster than the roughly 640-donor mean. Because counts were too low, 15 to 20 rarely observed V segments, including chromosome 9 orphons, were excluded from the earlier analysis of 587 of the donors. Most CMV-associated TCR beta chains appeared to be HLA-restricted in a later analysis, and the HLA associations seemed to be driven largely by CMV exposure. An association between a missense DCLRE1C variant and V-gene and J-gene trimming of TCR beta chains was found in a later genetic analysis and replicated in an independent cohort. Correlated functional status among segregating V segments might reflect linkage disequilibrium, but an unknown experimental factor could not be ruled out. Immune exposure information for the cohort was limited to CMV serostatus. In vitro tests confirmed that three of the cytomegalovirus-associated TCR beta chains recognize cytomegalovirus antigens. A further reported finding was that TCR beta sequences accurately predicted the HLA-A and HLA-B alleles for most subjects in the first cohort. In a later analysis, HLA-associated TCR beta chains showed more clonal expansion and lower generation probabilities than non-associated chains that were equally common. A total of fewer than 200 TCR beta chains were listed by the study as associated with cytomegalovirus. In an earlier analysis of some 540 of the donors, most TCR beta V segments appeared in productive rearrangements about 87% or about 30% of the time, broadly matching IMGT annotations. The cohort was sequenced for TCR beta chains only, and without alpha or paired-chain data the features that could be detected were limited. In a later analysis, 15,000 to 20,000 TCR beta sequences were associated with specific HLA alleles at a false discovery rate of 0.05. It was suggested by the authors that the approach could potentially be generalized to other disease states and immunological phenotypes. Roughly uniform sequencing depth across donors was assumed in presence/absence analyses, although this assumption may not hold. A cluster of highly shared sequence variants was judged likely to represent a technical artifact of the sequencing pipeline.

The cohort consisted of 600 to 700 healthy bone marrow donors. Cohort members were all nominally healthy when sampled, although unrecorded immune exposures were likely present. The donor tested CMV seronegative, placing the donor among the 350 or so seronegative members of the cohort. Each donor provided a peripheral blood sample, and peripheral blood mononuclear cells were used for TCR beta sequencing. The Qiagen DNeasy Blood Extraction Kit was used to extract genomic DNA from the blood cell samples. The method was the immunoSEQ multiplex PCR assay. The multiplex PCR relied on a mix of 60 forward primers for TCR Vbeta segments and 13 reverse primers for TCR Jbeta segments. The CDR3 region of rearranged TCR beta genes was amplified from genomic DNA with a multiplex PCR assay. On the Illumina HiSeq System, the amplified TCR beta libraries were sequenced as 87-base-pair reads. Per the source publication's procedure: In a later analysis, some 80 million unique TCR beta chains were counted across the roughly 670 repertoires, and roughly 11 million of these chains were shared by at least two donors. To remove PCR and sequencing errors, raw reads were error-corrected and collapsed into unique sequences using a nearest-neighbor algorithm that merged closely related sequences. To assign V, D and J gene segments, CDR3 sequences were aligned to IMGT reference sequences. Each retained sequence needed at least a six-nucleotide match to both a V gene segment and a J gene segment. Rearrangements were classified as productive when the CDR3 lacked stop codons and remained in frame with V and J, and all other rearrangements were classified as non-productive. CDR3 was defined by IMGT convention, running from the second conserved V-encoded cysteine to the conserved J-encoded phenylalanine. The earlier analysis of about 620 of the donors excluded sequences that lacked an unambiguous match to a single V gene segment. An earlier analysis of 587 of the donors classified V segments as functional when productive rearrangements were above 56.7% and as segregating when the standard deviation between donors was above 5%. A statistical classification framework was built to diagnose cytomegalovirus status from the catalog of TCR beta chain sequences. A later analysis assigned V and J genes by comparing TCR nucleotide sequences with IMGT/GENE-DB human TR gene sequences. A later analysis assigned CDR3 sequences and most-parsimonious VDJ recombination scenarios with the TCRdist pipeline. A later analysis defined each TCR beta chain by its CDR3 amino acid sequence plus V-gene family, and excluded reads lacking a unique V-gene family. To address suspected cross-contamination and a sequencing artifact, a later analysis removed 450 to 700 highly shared, low-generation-probability nucleotide sequences. For each public chain, a later analysis derived a clonal expansion index from normalized ranks of inferred template counts within each repertoire. Generation probabilities in a later analysis came from a VDJ recombination model fitted to out-of-frame rearrangements, and those results were checked against IGoR. In a later analysis, TCR-TCR, TCR-HLA and TCR-CMV co-occurrence was scored with hypergeometric tests, and a repertoire-size bias correction was applied to TCR pairs. A later analysis estimated false discovery rates by permuting HLA or CMV assignments 20 times. A later analysis grouped co-occurring TCRs with DBSCAN, adding TCRdist sequence similarity when clustering within HLA-allele-positive subsets. Co-occurrence clustering excluded repertoires with fewer than 30,000 or more than 120,000 public chains, plus five with anomalous nucleotide sharing. The immuneACCESS repertoire file appears here via TCRdb, limited to in-frame rearrangements. These files lack a portion of the clones; in checked studies, under half of the deficit traces to unresolved V genes, and the cause of the others is not known. The D gene and trimming were derived from the DNA, and the V and J assignments and clone size from that table. This sample holds more than 85,000 clones; around 84% were observed only once. Under 1.5% of the sample is in the top ten clones.

Remarks on this clone: There is no known antigen for this receptor. No quality values exist for individual bases; no much larger clone is one base distant.

The sequence was obtained from a man aged 25-45 years in good health and CMV-seronegative. Sequencing input: PBMCs.

The DNA sequence reads TGTGCCAGCTCCCGGGAGGCTAGCACAGATACGCAGTATTTT. Its translation is CASSREASTDTQYF. This sequence uses TRBV18 and TRBJ2-3, with 7 central nucleotides matching TRBD2. There are 14 amino acids in the CDR3, from cysteine to phenylalanine inclusive. CDR3 DNA is the only sequence kept; it has 42 bases, read in frame from the first base. For CDR1 and CDR2, the germline V gene lists KGHSH and LQKENI. Germline trimming amounts to 6 bases on V and 0 bases on J, with 3 as the count of junction bases outside the gene matches.